The rows below give T cell receptor beta chains drawn from one sample of a study of blood T cell repertoires in COVID-19. The protocol was immunoSEQ multiplex PCR, while the TCRdb copy is restricted to in-frame clones and leaves out a portion. Of more than 95,000 clones listed, 70% to 85% are singletons. The sample was peripheral blood. The source is a man between 65 and 85 years old with active or convalescent COVID-19. The CDR3 runs from the conserved cysteine through the conserved F or W. The D gene is left open where the match is weak. Expanded clones get a size class; other rows say once, few or many, or leave the size out.

j_gene	v_gene	d_gene	abundance	CDR3aa	CDR3nt
TRBJ2-1	TRBV9	TRBD1	NA	CASSARQGDLNEQFF	TGTGCCAGCAGCGCCAGACAGGGCGACCTTAATGAGCAGTTCTTC
TRBJ2-7	TRBV4-3	NA	NA	CASSQEDWGYEQYF	TGCGCCAGCAGCCAAGAGGACTGGGGCTACGAGCAGTACTTC
TRBJ1-2	TRBV30	NA	NA	CAWSVRQATYGYTF	TGTGCCTGGAGTGTACGACAGGCAACCTATGGCTACACCTTC
TRBJ2-3	TRBV11-2	TRBD1	NA	CASKSGTGTDTQYF	TGTGCCAGCAAATCCGGGACAGGCACAGATACGCAGTATTTT
TRBJ2-1	TRBV2	TRBD2	once	CASSPTPGGGTEQFF	TGTGCCAGCAGCCCAACGCCGGGCGGGGGTACTGAGCAGTTCTTC
TRBJ1-3	TRBV6-2/TRBV6-3	NA	NA	CASSYYGDFGNTIYF	TGTGCCAGCAGTTACTACGGAGACTTCGGAAACACCATATATTTT
TRBJ2-2	TRBV7-3	NA	NA	CASSSGNTGELFF	TGTGCCAGCAGCTCGGGGAACACCGGGGAGCTGTTTTTT
TRBJ2-3	TRBV6-1	TRBD2	NA	CASSEGAGGITDTQYF	TGTGCCAGCAGTGAAGGGGCGGGGGGAATAACAGATACGCAGTATTTT
TRBJ2-2	TRBV1	NA	NA	CTSSDSGGTGELFF	TGCACCAGCAGCGACTCCGGGGGCACCGGGGAGCTGTTTTTT
TRBJ1-6	TRBV27	TRBD1	once	CASKLGQGTSPLHF	TGTGCCAGCAAGTTGGGACAGGGGACTTCACCCCTCCACTTT
TRBJ1-4	TRBV11-3	TRBD1	few	CASSPQGQGREKLFF	TGTGCCAGCAGCCCCCAGGGACAGGGAAGGGAAAAACTGTTTTTT
TRBJ2-5	TRBV23-1	NA	NA	CASSQLKEERETQYF	TGCGCCAGCAGTCAATTAAAGGAGGAACGGGAGACCCAGTACTTC
TRBJ1-4	TRBV5-1	TRBD1	NA	CASSRDRDRGNEKLFF	TGCGCCAGCAGCCGGGACAGGGATCGGGGTAATGAAAAACTGTTTTTT
TRBJ2-4	TRBV18	TRBD1	NA	CASSPRQGGPLAKNIQYF	TGTGCCAGCTCACCCCGACAGGGGGGCCCACTAGCCAAAAACATTCAGTACTTC
TRBJ2-1	TRBV19	NA	NA	CASRRGRSNEQFF	TGTGCCAGTAGAAGGGGCCGGTCCAATGAGCAGTTCTTC
TRBJ2-5	TRBV5-4	NA	NA	CASSSSGLPETQYF	TGTGCCAGCAGCTCCTCAGGGCTCCCAGAGACCCAGTACTTC
TRBJ1-2	TRBV7-2	TRBD1	NA	CASSLAGTVNNYGYTF	TGTGCCAGCAGCTTAGCCGGGACAGTCAATAACTATGGCTACACCTTC
TRBJ1-3	TRBV28	NA	NA	CASSLSVSGNTIYF	TGTGCCAGCAGTTTATCGGTCTCCGGAAACACCATATATTTT
TRBJ1-6	TRBV9	TRBD1	once	CASSVDRDYSPLHF	TGTGCCAGCAGCGTTGACAGGGATTATTCACCCCTCCACTTT
TRBJ1-6	TRBV28	TRBD1	NA	CASSFPGQGQRSPLHF	TGTGCCAGCAGTTTCCCGGGACAGGGACAGCGTTCACCCCTCCACTTT
TRBJ1-2	TRBV5-8	TRBD1	NA	CASSLLDRAYGYTF	TGTGCCAGCAGCTTGCTGGACAGGGCCTATGGCTACACCTTC
TRBJ2-7	TRBV7-8	TRBD2	NA	CASSLHEIAGGSYEQYF	TGTGCCAGCAGCTTACATGAAATAGCGGGAGGCTCCTACGAGCAGTACTTC
TRBJ2-7	TRBV4-2	NA	NA	CASSREREEGEQYF	TGTGCCAGCAGCCGCGAACGTGAAGAGGGCGAGCAGTACTTC
TRBJ1-5	TRBV23-1	TRBD1	NA	CASRDRGAQEGNQPQHF	TGCGCCAGCAGAGACAGGGGAGCTCAAGAGGGCAATCAGCCCCAGCATTTT
TRBJ1-1	TRBV30	NA	NA	CAGRGRGNTEAFF	TGTGCCGGACGAGGGCGGGGGAACACTGAAGCTTTCTTT
TRBJ1-2	TRBV5-4	NA	NA	CASSSDSAYGYTF	TGTGCCAGCAGCTCGGACAGCGCCTATGGCTACACCTTC
TRBJ1-5	TRBV2	NA	NA	CASSTQGYSNQPQHF	TGTGCCAGCAGTACACAGGGCTATAGCAATCAGCCCCAGCATTTT
TRBJ1-6	TRBV2	NA	NA	CASTTDLASPLHF	TGTGCCAGCACCACGGACCTAGCTTCACCCCTCCACTTT
TRBJ2-7	TRBV3-1/TRBV3-2	NA	NA	CASSQDLGLRSSYEQYF	TGTGCCAGCAGCCAAGACCTGGGGCTACGGAGCTCCTACGAGCAGTACTTC
TRBJ1-2	TRBV11-2	NA	few	CASSLAGTLYGYTF	TGTGCCAGCAGCTTGGCCGGGACACTCTATGGCTACACCTTC
TRBJ1-3	TRBV4-2	TRBD1	NA	CASSQEGTADSGNTIYF	TGTGCCAGCAGCCAAGAGGGGACAGCCGACTCTGGAAACACCATATATTTT
TRBJ2-7	TRBV28	NA	NA	CASSLSGRDLEQYF	TGTGCCAGCAGTTTATCCGGGCGGGACCTCGAGCAGTACTTC
TRBJ1-2	TRBV11-2	NA	NA	CASSLVGSVGLGGYTF	TGTGCCAGCAGCTTAGTAGGGAGTGTGGGTTTGGGGGGCTACACCTTC
TRBJ2-3	TRBV6-6	NA	few	CASTLGVATDTQYF	TGTGCCAGCACCCTCGGGGTTGCAACAGATACGCAGTATTTT
TRBJ2-7	TRBV11-2	NA	NA	CASSSLALEQYF	TGTGCCAGCAGCTCCCTAGCGCTGGAGCAGTACTTC
TRBJ2-2	TRBV6-6	TRBD1	once	CASSYQGQGAGELFF	TGTGCCAGCAGTTACCAGGGACAGGGGGCCGGGGAGCTGTTTTTT
TRBJ2-5	TRBV10-3	TRBD2	NA	CATQREMGETQYF	TGTGCCACCCAGCGGGAGATGGGGGAGACCCAGTACTTC
TRBJ1-1	TRBV29-1	NA	NA	CSVAADGGTEAFF	TGCAGCGTTGCCGCGGATGGCGGCACTGAAGCTTTCTTT
TRBJ2-2	TRBV30	NA	NA	CAWSGVSNTGELFF	TGTGCCTGGAGTGGAGTATCGAACACCGGGGAGCTGTTTTTT